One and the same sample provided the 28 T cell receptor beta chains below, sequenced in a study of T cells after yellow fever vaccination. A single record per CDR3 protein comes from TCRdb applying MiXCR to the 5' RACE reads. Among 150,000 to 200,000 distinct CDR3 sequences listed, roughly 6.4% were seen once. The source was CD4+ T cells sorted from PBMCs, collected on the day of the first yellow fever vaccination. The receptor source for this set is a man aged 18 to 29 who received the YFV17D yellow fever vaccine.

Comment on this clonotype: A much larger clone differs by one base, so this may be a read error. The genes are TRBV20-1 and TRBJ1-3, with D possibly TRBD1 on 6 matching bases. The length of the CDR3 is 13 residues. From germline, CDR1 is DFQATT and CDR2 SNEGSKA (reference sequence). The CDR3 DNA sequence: TGCAGTGCTCGGAGGACAGCTGGAAAAACCATATATTTT. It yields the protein CSARRTAGKTIYF.

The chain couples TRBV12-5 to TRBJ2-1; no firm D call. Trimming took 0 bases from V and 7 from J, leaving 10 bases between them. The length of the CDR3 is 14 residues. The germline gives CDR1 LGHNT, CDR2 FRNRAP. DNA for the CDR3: TGTGCTAGTGGTTTGGTAAATGATGGGAATGAGCAGTTCTTC. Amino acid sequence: CASGLVNDGNEQFF.

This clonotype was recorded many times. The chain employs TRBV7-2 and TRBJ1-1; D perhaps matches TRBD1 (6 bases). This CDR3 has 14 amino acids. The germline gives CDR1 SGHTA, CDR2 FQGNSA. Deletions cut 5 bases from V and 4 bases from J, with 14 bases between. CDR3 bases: TGTGCCAGCAGCCCTTACCCAGGGGCCACTGAAGCTTTCTTT. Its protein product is CASSPYPGATEAFF.

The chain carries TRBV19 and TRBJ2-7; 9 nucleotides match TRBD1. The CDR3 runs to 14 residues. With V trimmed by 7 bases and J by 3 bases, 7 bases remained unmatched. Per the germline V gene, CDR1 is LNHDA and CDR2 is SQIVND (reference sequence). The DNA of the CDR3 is TGTGCCAGTATAGGGGGACAGGGCCTCTACGAGCAGTACTTC. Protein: CASIGGQGLYEQYF.

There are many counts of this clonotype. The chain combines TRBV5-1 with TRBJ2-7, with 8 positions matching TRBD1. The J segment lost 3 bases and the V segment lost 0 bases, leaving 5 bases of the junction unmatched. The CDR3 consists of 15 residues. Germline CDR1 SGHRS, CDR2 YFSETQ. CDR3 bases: TGCGCCAGCAGCTTGGGACCTGGACAGGGCTACGAGCAGTACTTC. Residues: CASSLGPGQGYEQYF.

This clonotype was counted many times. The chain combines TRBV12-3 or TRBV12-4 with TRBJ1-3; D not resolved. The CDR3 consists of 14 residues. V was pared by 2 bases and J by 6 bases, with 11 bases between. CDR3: CASSLLSQKNTIYF. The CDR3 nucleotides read TGTGCCAGCAGTTTATTGTCGCAGAAAAACACCATATATTTT.

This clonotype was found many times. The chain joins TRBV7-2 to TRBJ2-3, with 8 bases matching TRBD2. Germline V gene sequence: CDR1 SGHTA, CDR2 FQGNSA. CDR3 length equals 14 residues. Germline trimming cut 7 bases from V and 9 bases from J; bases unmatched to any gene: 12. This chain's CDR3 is CASKGTSFLETQYF. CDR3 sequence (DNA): TGTGCCAGCAAAGGGACTAGTTTTTTAGAGACGCAGTATTTT.

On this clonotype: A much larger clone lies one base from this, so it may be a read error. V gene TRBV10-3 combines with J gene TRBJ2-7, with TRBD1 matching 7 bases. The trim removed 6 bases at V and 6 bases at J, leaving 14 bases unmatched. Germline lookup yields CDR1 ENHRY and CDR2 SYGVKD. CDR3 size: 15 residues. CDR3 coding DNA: TGTGCCATCAGAGACCGCCCGGAAAGGGGGCCCGAGCAGTACTTC. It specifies CAIRDRPERGPEQYF.

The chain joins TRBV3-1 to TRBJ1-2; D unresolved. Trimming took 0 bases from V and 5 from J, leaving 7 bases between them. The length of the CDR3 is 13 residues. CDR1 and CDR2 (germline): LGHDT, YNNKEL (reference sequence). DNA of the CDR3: TGTGCCAGCAGCCAAGATGGCGTTTATGGCTACACCTTC. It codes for CASSQDGVYGYTF. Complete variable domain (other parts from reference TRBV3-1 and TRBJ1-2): DTAVSQTPKYLVTQMGNDKSIKCEQNLGHDTMYWYKQDSKKFLKIMFSYNNKELIINETVPNRFSPKSPDKAHLNLHINSLELGDSAVYFCASSQDGVYGYTFGSGTRLTVV.

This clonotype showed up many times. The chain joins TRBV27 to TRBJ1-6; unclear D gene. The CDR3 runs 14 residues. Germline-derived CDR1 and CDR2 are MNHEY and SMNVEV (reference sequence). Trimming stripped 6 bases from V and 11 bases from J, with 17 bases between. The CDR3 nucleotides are TGTGCCAGCAGATTGGGTCCTGACGGGACACCCCTCCACTTT. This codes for CASRLGPDGTPLHF.

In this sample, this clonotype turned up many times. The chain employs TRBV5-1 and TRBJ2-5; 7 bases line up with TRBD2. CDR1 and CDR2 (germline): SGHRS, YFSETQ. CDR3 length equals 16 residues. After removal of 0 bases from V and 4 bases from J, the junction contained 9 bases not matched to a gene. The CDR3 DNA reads TGCGCCAGCAGCTTGGGCCTAGCGGTCACGGGAGAGACCCAGTACTTC. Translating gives CASSLGLAVTGETQYF.

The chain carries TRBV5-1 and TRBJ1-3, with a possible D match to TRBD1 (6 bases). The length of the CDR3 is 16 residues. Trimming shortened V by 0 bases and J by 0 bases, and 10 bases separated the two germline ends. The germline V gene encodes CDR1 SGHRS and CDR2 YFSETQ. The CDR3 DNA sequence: TGCGCCAGCAGCTTGGGACAGGACGTCTCTGGAAACACCATATATTTT. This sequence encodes CASSLGQDVSGNTIYF. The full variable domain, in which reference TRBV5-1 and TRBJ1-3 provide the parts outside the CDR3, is KAGVTQTPRYLIKTRGQQVTLSCSPISGHRSVSWYQQTPGQGLQFLFEYFSETQRNKGNFPGRFSGRQFSNSRSEMNVSTLELGDSALYLCASSLGQDVSGNTIYFGEGSWLTVV.

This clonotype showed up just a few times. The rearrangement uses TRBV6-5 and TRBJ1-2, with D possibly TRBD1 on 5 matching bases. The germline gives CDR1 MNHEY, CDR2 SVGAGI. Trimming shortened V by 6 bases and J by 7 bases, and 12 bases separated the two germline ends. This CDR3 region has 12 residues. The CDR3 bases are TGTGCCAGCAGAATCAGGGACGGTGGCTACACCTTC. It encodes CASRIRDGGYTF.

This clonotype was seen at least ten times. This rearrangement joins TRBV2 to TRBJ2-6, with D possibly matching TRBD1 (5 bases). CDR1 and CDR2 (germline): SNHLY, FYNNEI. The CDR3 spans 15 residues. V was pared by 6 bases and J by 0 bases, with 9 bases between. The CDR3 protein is CASSKDSSGANVLTF. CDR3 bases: TGTGCCAGCAGCAAAGACAGCTCTGGGGCCAACGTCCTGACTTTC.

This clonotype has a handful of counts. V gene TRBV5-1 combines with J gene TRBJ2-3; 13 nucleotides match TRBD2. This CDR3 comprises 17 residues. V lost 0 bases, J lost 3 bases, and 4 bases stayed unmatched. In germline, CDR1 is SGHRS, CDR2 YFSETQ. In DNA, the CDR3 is TGCGCCAGCAGCTTGGCCTTGACTAGCGGGGGGACAGATACGCAGTATTTT. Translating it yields CASSLALTSGGTDTQYF.

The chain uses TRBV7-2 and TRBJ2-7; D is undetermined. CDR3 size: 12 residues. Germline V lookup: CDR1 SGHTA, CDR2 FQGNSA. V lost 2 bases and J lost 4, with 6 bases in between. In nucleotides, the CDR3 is TGTGCCAGCAGCTTAAACAAATACGAGCAGTACGTC. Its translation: CASSLNKYEQYV.

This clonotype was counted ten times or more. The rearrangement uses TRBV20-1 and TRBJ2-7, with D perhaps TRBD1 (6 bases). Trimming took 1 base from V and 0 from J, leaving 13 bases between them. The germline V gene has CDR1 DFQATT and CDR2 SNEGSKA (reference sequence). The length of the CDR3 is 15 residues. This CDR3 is CSARASTGSSYEQYF. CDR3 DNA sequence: TGCAGTGCTAGAGCTTCCACAGGGAGCTCCTACGAGCAGTACTTC.

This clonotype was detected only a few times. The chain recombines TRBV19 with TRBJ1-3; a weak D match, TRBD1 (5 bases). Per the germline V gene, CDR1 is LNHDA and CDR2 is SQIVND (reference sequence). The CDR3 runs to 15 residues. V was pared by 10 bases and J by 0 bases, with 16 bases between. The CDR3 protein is CATTRAARSGNTIYF. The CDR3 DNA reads TGTGCCACCACCAGGGCAGCCCGCTCTGGAAACACCATATATTTT.

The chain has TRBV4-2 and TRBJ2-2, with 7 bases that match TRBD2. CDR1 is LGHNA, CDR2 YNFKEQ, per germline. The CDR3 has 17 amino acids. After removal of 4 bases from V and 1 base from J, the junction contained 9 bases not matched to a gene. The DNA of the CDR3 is TGTGCCAGCAGCCCCCACCCTACGGGGGGGAACACCGGGGAGCTGTTTTTT. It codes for CASSPHPTGGNTGELFF.

The CDR3 DNA reads TGTGCCAGCAGTTTTCGGGGTCTCGGATTGGGCACTGAAGCTTTCTTT. This gives the protein CASSFRGLGLGTEAFF. The rearrangement joins TRBV12-3 or TRBV12-4 to TRBJ1-1, with D uncertain. V was pared by 3 bases and J by 4 bases, with 18 bases between. This CDR3 is 16 amino acids long.

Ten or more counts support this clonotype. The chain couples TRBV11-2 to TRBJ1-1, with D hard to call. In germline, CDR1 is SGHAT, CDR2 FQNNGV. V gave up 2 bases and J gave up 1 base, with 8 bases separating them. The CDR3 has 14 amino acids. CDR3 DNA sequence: TGTGCCAGCAGCTTATTCCCGGGGAACACTGAAGCTTTCTTT. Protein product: CASSLFPGNTEAFF.

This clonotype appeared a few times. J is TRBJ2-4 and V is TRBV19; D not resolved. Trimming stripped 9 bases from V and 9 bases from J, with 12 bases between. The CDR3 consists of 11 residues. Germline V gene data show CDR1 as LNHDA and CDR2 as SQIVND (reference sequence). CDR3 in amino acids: CASGPKLIQYF. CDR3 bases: TGTGCCAGCGGTCCTAAACTCATTCAGTACTTC. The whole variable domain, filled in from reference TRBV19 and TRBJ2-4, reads DGGITQSPKYLFRKEGQNVTLSCEQNLNHDAMYWYRQDPGQGLRLIYYSQIVNDFQKGDIAEGYSVSREKKESFPLTVTSAQKNPTAFYLCASGPKLIQYFGAGTRLSVL.

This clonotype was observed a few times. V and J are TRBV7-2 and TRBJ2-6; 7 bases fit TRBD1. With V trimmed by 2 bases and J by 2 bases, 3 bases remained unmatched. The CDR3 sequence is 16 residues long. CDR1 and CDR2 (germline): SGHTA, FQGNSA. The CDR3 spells CASSLRTGAGANVLTF. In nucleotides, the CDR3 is TGTGCCAGCAGCTTAAGAACAGGGGCTGGGGCCAACGTCCTGACTTTC.

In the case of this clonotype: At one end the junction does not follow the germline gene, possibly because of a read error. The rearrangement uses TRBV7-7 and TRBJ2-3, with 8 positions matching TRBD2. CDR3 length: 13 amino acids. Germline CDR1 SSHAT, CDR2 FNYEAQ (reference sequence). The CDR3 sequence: CASSSAGGDTQYF. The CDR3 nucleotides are TGTGCTAGCAGCTCTGCGGGGGGTGATACGCAGTATTTT.

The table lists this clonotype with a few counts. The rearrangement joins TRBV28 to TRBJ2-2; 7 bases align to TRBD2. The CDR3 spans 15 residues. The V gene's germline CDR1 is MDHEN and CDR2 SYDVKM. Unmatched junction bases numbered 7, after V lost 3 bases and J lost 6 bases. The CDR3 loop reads CASSFDGRGAGELFF. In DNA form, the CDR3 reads TGTGCCAGCAGTTTTGACGGACGGGGGGCCGGGGAGCTGTTTTTT. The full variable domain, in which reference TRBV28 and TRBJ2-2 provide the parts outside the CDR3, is DVKVTQSSRYLVKRTGEKVFLECVQDMDHENMFWYRQDPGLGLRLIYFSYDVKMKEKGDIPEGYSVSREKKERFSLILESASTNQTSMYLCASSFDGRGAGELFFGEGSRLTVL.

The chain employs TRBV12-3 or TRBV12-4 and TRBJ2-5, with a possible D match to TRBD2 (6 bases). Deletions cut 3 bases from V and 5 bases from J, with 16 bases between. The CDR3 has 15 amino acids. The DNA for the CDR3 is TGTGCCAGCAGTTTTGGGGACGGTGGGGGGGAGACCCAGTACTTC. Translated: CASSFGDGGGETQYF.

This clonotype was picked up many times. The CDR3 DNA follows: TGTGCCAGCAGATTTACCCTCATCGGGGAGCTGTTTTTT. This gives the protein CASRFTLIGELFF. The chain has TRBV7-2 and TRBJ2-2, with D hard to call. Germline CDR1 reads SGHTA; CDR2 reads FQGNSA. The CDR3 extends over 13 amino acids. V was trimmed by 6 bases and J by 7 bases, leaving 12 bases between them.

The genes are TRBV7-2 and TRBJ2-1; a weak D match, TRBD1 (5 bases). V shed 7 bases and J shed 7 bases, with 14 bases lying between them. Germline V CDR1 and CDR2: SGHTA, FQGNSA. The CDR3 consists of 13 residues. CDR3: CASTPTPGNEQFF. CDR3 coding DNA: TGTGCCAGCACCCCAACCCCAGGGAATGAGCAGTTCTTC.